This T cell receptor beta chain was recorded in a study of blood T cell repertoires in COVID-19. The method was immunoSEQ multiplex PCR; TCRdb's version includes in-frame clones alone and lacks a portion of them. The repertoire holds roughly 74,000 clones, roughly 90% seen once, with about 2.7% in the top ten. The CDR3 totals 13 residues. V lost 0 bases, J lost 11 bases, and 13 bases lay in between. Germline loops: CDR1 SGHTA, CDR2 FQGTGA. The chain links TRBV7-3 to TRBJ2-5, with a weak D call TRBD2 (5 bases). The TCR originated in a man in his sixties or seventies with active or convalescent COVID-19. Specimen: peripheral blood. The CDR3 DNA reads as TGTGCCAGCAGCTTAACGAGGATATCGGGACAGTACTTC. Its protein product is CASSLTRISGQYF.